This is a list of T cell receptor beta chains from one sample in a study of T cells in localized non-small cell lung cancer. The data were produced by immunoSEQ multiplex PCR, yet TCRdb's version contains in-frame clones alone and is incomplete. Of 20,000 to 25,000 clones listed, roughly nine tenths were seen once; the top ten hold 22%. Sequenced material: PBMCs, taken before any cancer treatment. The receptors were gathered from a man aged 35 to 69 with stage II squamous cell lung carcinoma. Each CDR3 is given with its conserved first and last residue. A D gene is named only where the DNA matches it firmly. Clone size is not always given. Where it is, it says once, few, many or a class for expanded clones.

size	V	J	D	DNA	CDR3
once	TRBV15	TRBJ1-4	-	TGTGCCACCAGCAGAGATCCGGGCAGGGGAAATGAAAAACTGTTTTTT	CATSRDPGRGNEKLFF
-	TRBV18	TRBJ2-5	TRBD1	TGTGCCAGCTCACCACCGTGGACAGGCCAAGAGACCCAGTACTTC	CASSPPWTGQETQYF
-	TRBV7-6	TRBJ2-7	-	TGTGCCAGCAGCCCCCGGGGGTTCAACTACGAGCAGTACTTC	CASSPRGFNYEQYF
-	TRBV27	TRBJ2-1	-	TGTGCCAGCAGGGGGGTTTACAATGAGCAGTTCTTC	CASRGVYNEQFF
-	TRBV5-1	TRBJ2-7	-	TGCGCCAGCGGCTCGAGGCAGGGACCAGGTTACGAGCAGTACTTC	CASGSRQGPGYEQYF
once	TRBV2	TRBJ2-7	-	TGTGCCAGCAGTAGGGAGCTAAACGGGGAGCAGTACTTC	CASSRELNGEQYF
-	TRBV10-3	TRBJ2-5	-	TGTGCCATCAGTGAGTCGTCGGCTGGGGAGACCCAGTACTTC	CAISESSAGETQYF
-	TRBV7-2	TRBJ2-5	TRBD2	TGTGCCAGCTATTCCGGGACTAGCGGGGGGGCCGGGTACCAAGAGACCCAGTACTTC	CASYSGTSGGAGYQETQYF
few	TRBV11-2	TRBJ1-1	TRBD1	TGTGCCAGCAGGTCCTTTGACAGGGGCCCTGAAGCTTTCTTT	CASRSFDRGPEAFF
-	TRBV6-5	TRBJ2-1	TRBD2	TGTGCCAGCAGTTCTGGGACTAGCTCTGAGCAGTTCTTC	CASSSGTSSEQFF
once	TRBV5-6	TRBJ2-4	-	TGTGCCAGCAGCTTGAGAGGACTACAAAACATTCAGTACTTC	CASSLRGLQNIQYF
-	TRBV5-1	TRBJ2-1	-	TGCGCCAGCAGCTTGGAGGGAGTAGGGGACAATGAGCAGTTCTTC	CASSLEGVGDNEQFF
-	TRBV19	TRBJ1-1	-	TGTGCCAGTAGTCCCCGAGGAAGGGTTACTTTCTTT	CASSPRGRVTFF
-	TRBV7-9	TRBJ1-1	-	TGTGCCAGCAGCTTAACAGGGAGTAGCGGCACTGAAGCTTTCTTT	CASSLTGSSGTEAFF
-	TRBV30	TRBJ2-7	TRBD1	TGTGCCTGGGGGGATGCCCCGGGACAGGGCCACGAGCAGTACTTC	CAWGDAPGQGHEQYF
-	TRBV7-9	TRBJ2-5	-	TGTGCCAGCATCCCGGTGGGGGGAGAGACCCAGTACTTC	CASIPVGGETQYF
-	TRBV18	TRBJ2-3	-	TGTGCCAGCTCAACACGACAAGAATGGGGCGATACGCAGTATTTT	CASSTRQEWGDTQYF
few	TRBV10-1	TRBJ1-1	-	TGCGCCAGCAGCACCTCCCGGGGGGACACTGAAGCTTTCTTT	CASSTSRGDTEAFF
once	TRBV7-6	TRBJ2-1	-	TGTGCCAGCAGCTTAGGGCCGGACAATGAGCAGTTCTTC	CASSLGPDNEQFF
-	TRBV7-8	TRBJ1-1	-	TGTGCCAGCAGGGGACCGTTGCTCACTGAAGCTTTCTTT	CASRGPLLTEAFF
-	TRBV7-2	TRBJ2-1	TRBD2	TGTGCCAGCAGCTTACGACGGGGGGACTACAATGAGCAGTTCTTC	CASSLRRGDYNEQFF
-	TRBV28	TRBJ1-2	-	TGTGCCACCTCTGACTCCCCAAGGGTCAACTATGGCTACACCTTC	CATSDSPRVNYGYTF
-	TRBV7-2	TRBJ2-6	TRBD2	TGTGCCAGGGGACGACTAGCGGGGGTAAAAGGGGCCAACGTCCTGACTTTC	CARGRLAGVKGANVLTF
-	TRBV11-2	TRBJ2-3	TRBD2	TGTGCCAGCAGCTTAGGTAGTCGGCTAGCGGGGGTGGGAGATACGCAGTATTTT	CASSLGSRLAGVGDTQYF
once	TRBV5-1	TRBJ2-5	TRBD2	TGCGCCAGCAGCTTGGGACTAGCGGGATTCAGGGAGACCCAGTACTTC	CASSLGLAGFRETQYF
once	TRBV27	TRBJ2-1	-	TGTGCCAGCAGTTTCCGCCTGAGAGGGGGTGAGCAGTTCTTC	CASSFRLRGGEQFF
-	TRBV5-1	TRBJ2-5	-	TGCGCCAGCAGCTTGGCTAGCGTGGCCCAAGAGACCCAGTACTTC	CASSLASVAQETQYF
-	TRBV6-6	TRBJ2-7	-	TGTGCCAGCAGTTACGCGACCTCGGGCTACGAGCAGTACTTC	CASSYATSGYEQYF
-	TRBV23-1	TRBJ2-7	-	TGCGCCAGCGTTCAGTGCCTCCGGGACAACAAATACGAGCAGTACTTC	CASVQCLRDNKYEQYF
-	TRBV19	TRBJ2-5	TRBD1	TGTGCCAGCGCGCTGGGACAGAACCAAGAGACCCAGTACTTC	CASALGQNQETQYF
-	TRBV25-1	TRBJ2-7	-	TGTGCCAGCGGACTGGGGGGCGCGTACGAGCAGTACTTC	CASGLGGAYEQYF
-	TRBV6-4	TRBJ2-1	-	TGTGCCAGCAGTGACTCGATGGGGATAAGCTCCTACAATGAGCAGTTCTTC	CASSDSMGISSYNEQFF
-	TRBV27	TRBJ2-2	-	TGTGCCAGCTCTGACAGGGAGGGCACCGGGGAGCTGTTTTTT	CASSDREGTGELFF
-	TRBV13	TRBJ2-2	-	TGTGCCAGCAGCTTAGTGAGGGCCCAGGGCACCGGGGAGCTGTTTTTT	CASSLVRAQGTGELFF
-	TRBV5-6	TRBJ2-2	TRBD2	TGTGCCAGCAGCTTGGGAGGGGAGGGTTCCTATCGCAACACCGGGGAGCTGTTTTTT	CASSLGGEGSYRNTGELFF
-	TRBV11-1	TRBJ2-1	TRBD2	TGTGCCAGCAGCTTGGAGGGCGTCGGGAGGGCCTACAATGAGCAGTTCTTC	CASSLEGVGRAYNEQFF
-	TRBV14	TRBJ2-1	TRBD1	TGTGCCAGCAGCCAAGATCCCACGGTCAGGGGGATGTTCTTC	CASSQDPTVRGMFF
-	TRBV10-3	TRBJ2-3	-	TGTGCCACCGGAGACAGTCTAGGCGATACGCAGTATTTT	CATGDSLGDTQYF
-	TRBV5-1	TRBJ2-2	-	TGCGCCAGCAGCTTGGGACAGTACACCGGGGAGCTGTTTTTT	CASSLGQYTGELFF
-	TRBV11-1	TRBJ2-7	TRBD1	TGTGCCAGCAGCACCAGGGGGCCCTACGAGCAGTACTTC	CASSTRGPYEQYF
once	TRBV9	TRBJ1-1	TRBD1	TGTGCCAGCAGCCCCTCTCGAAGGCAGGGGGACCCTAACACTGAAGCTTTCTTT	CASSPSRRQGDPNTEAFF
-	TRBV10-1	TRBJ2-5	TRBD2	TGCGCCAGCAGTGAGAGACTTCTAGCGGGAGGGAGAGAGACCCAGTACTTC	CASSERLLAGGRETQYF
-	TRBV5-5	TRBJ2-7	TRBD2	TGTGCCAGCAGCGGCGGGAGAGACGAGCAGTACTTC	CASSGGRDEQYF
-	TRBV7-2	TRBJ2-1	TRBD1	TGTGCCAGCAGCTTTGAGTACAGGGGGAGTATTGAGCAGTTCTTC	CASSFEYRGSIEQFF
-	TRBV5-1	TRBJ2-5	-	TGCGCCAGCAGCTGGGGAACCCGGCAAGAGACCCAGTACTTC	CASSWGTRQETQYF
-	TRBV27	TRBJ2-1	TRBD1	TGTGCCAGCGGCTGGACAGGGGGCAATGAGCAGTTCTTC	CASGWTGGNEQFF
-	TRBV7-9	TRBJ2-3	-	TGTGCCAGCAGCTTGGCCTCCGTTAGCACAGATACGCAGTATTTT	CASSLASVSTDTQYF
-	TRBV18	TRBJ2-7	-	TGTGCCAGCTCACCCGACAGGAAGGGTCCGTACGAGCAGTACTTC	CASSPDRKGPYEQYF
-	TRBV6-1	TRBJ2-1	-	TGTGCCAGCAGTGAAACACCCACCGGAGGGTACTTAAATGAGCAGTTCTTC	CASSETPTGGYLNEQFF
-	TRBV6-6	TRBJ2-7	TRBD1	TGTGCCAGCAGCCTGGGGACAGGTAGAACCTACGAGCAGTACTTC	CASSLGTGRTYEQYF
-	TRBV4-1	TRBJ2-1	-	TGCGCCAGCAGCCTGGACCAATACAATGAGCAGTTCTTC	CASSLDQYNEQFF
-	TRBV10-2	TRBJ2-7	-	TGCGCCAGCAGTGAGTCCCCCATCTACGAGCAGTACTTC	CASSESPIYEQYF
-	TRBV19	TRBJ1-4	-	TGTGCCAGTAGTATAAGGGATAATGAAAAACTGTTTTTT	CASSIRDNEKLFF